These T cell receptor beta chains were read from a single sample in a study of shared clonotypes between healthy human individuals. Profiling relied on immunoSEQ multiplex PCR, and the TCRdb table lists in-frame clones only, not all of them. The repertoire holds some 1,400,000 clones, over 95% seen once, with 1% to 1.5% in the top ten. Sequenced material: naive CD4+ T cells sorted from blood. The receptors come from a young man in good health. CDR3s include the opening cysteine and the closing phenylalanine or tryptophan. Each record gives: D gene, clone size, V gene, J gene, CDR3 DNA, CDR3 protein. D genes are given only for firm matches. Size is stated for part of the rows, as once, few or many counts, or as a class when the clone is expanded.

-	-	TRBV11-3	TRBJ2-1	TGTGCCAGCAGCGGAAGTGGGAATGAGCAGTTCTTC	CASSGSGNEQFF
-	-	TRBV9	TRBJ1-1	TGTGCCAGCAGCGCCCCAGGGGAGGTCGTCACTGAAGCTTTCTTT	CASSAPGEVVTEAFF
TRBD2	-	TRBV14	TRBJ2-7	TGTGCCAGCAGCCAAGATATCGGACTAGCGGGAGCAAGGGTGCAGTACTTC	CASSQDIGLAGARVQYF
-	-	TRBV28	TRBJ2-1	TGTGCCAGCAGTTTATTTCCCAATGAGCAGTTCTTC	CASSLFPNEQFF
-	-	TRBV30	TRBJ1-5	TGTGCCTGGAGTGTGTCTCCTCGCGGCAATCAGCCCCAGCATTTT	CAWSVSPRGNQPQHF
-	-	TRBV5-1	TRBJ2-1	TGCGCCAGCGCCCCTCAAGAGGGAAGCTCCTACAATGAGCAGTTCTTC	CASAPQEGSSYNEQFF
-	-	TRBV5-6	TRBJ2-7	TGTGCCAGCAGCTTTACCATCCTGAGGAGGGCCCTTGAGGACGAGCAGTACTTC	CASSFTILRRALEDEQYF
-	few	TRBV9	TRBJ1-2	TGTGCCAGCAGCGTAGGGGACTATGGCTACACCTTC	CASSVGDYGYTF
-	-	TRBV2	TRBJ1-5	TGTGCCAGCACCGGCGCAGGGAGAGGAGGCAATCAGCCCCAGCATTTT	CASTGAGRGGNQPQHF
-	-	TRBV18	TRBJ1-4	TGTGCCAGCTCCCTTACACGGGAGGAAAAACTGTTTTTT	CASSLTREEKLFF
-	-	TRBV19	TRBJ1-5	TGTGCCAGTAGTATTTCGGGGACACCACTTCAGCCCCAGCATTTT	CASSISGTPLQPQHF
TRBD1	-	TRBV18	TRBJ1-1	TGTGCCAGCTCACTCGGTACGGGACAGACGTCGTCTGAAGCTTTCTTT	CASSLGTGQTSSEAFF
-	-	TRBV5-4	TRBJ1-1	TGTGCCAGCAGCTTGGTTCGGGGGGGAAACACTGAAGCTTTCTTT	CASSLVRGGNTEAFF
-	-	TRBV9	TRBJ2-7	TGTGCCAGCAGCATGGGACTTCTCAGCTCCTACGAGCAGTACTTC	CASSMGLLSSYEQYF
TRBD2	-	TRBV7-9	TRBJ2-6	TGTGCCAGCAGCAAACTAGCGGGAGGAGCCAACGTCCTGACTTTC	CASSKLAGGANVLTF
-	-	TRBV6-1	TRBJ2-7	TGTGCCAGCAGTGGGAGGGACGAGCAGTACTTC	CASSGRDEQYF
TRBD2	-	TRBV7-9	TRBJ2-1	TGTGCCAGCAGCTTCGGGCTAGCGGGTCTTTCGGAGCAGTTCTTC	CASSFGLAGLSEQFF
-	-	TRBV11-1	TRBJ1-1	TGTGCCAGCAGCTCTTACACTGAAGCTTTCTTT	CASSSYTEAFF
-	-	TRBV11-1	TRBJ2-7	TGTGCCAGCACCGAGAGGAATTTACACCACGAGCAGTACTTC	CASTERNLHHEQYF
-	-	TRBV6-6	TRBJ2-1	TGTGCCAGCAGGAGGCAGGAGTACAATGAGCAGTTCTTC	CASRRQEYNEQFF
-	-	TRBV5-1	TRBJ2-3	TGCGCCAGCAGCTTGACTGACAGGAGCACAGATACGCAGTATTTT	CASSLTDRSTDTQYF
TRBD2	-	TRBV11-2	TRBJ2-7	TGTGCCAGCAGCCCTGCTAGCGGTCCCTTTGAGCAGTACTTC	CASSPASGPFEQYF
TRBD1	-	TRBV30	TRBJ2-6	TGTGCCTGGAGTAACTCAGGGGGCCCTGGGGCCAACGTCCTGACTTTC	CAWSNSGGPGANVLTF
TRBD1	-	TRBV18	TRBJ1-5	TGTGCCAGCTCACCTGGACAGGGCAGCAATCAGCCCCAGCATTTT	CASSPGQGSNQPQHF
-	-	TRBV6-5	TRBJ2-7	TGTGCCAGCCGACATCAACTCGGGGCCGACGAGCAGTACTTC	CASRHQLGADEQYF
-	-	TRBV9	TRBJ1-5	TGTGCCAGCAGCGTAGAAGGGGCGCGCCATCAGCCCCAGCATTTT	CASSVEGARHQPQHF
TRBD1	-	TRBV5-4	TRBJ2-7	TGTGCCAGCAGCAACCCGGGACAGCGCTACGAGCAGTACTTC	CASSNPGQRYEQYF
-	-	TRBV6-5	TRBJ1-2	TGTGCCAGCAGTTACACTCCCGGGTCCTGGGGCTACACCTTC	CASSYTPGSWGYTF
-	-	TRBV9	TRBJ2-1	TGTGCCAGCAGCGTAGATGGGAGACTAGGGGGAAATGAGCAGTTCTTC	CASSVDGRLGGNEQFF
TRBD2	-	TRBV10-1	TRBJ2-5	TGCGCCAGCAGTTTGGGGACTAGCGGGAGGGGTCAAGAGACCCAGTACTTC	CASSLGTSGRGQETQYF
-	-	TRBV15	TRBJ2-3	TGTGCCACCAGCAGGGGGCGGAGCACAGATACGCAGTATTTT	CATSRGRSTDTQYF
-	-	TRBV2	TRBJ2-5	TGTGCCAGCGGGCGGGACACCCAAGAGACCCAGTACTTC	CASGRDTQETQYF
-	-	TRBV28	TRBJ1-2	TGTGCCCTCAAGCCGGCGGGTAACTATGGCTACACCTTC	CALKPAGNYGYTF
-	-	TRBV2	TRBJ2-3	TGTGCCAGCAGTGAGCGGACAGGCACAGATACGCAGTATTTT	CASSERTGTDTQYF
-	once	TRBV15	TRBJ1-5	TGTGCCACCAGGAAAGATAACGTGGGGCAACATCAGCCCCAGCATTTT	CATRKDNVGQHQPQHF
TRBD1	-	TRBV2	TRBJ2-3	TGTGCCAGCATCCCGACAGGGATACTGTCAGATACGCAGTATTTT	CASIPTGILSDTQYF
-	-	TRBV11-2	TRBJ2-3	TGTGCCAGCAGCTTCCGAACTAGCTCAGATACGCAGTATTTT	CASSFRTSSDTQYF
-	-	TRBV28	TRBJ2-1	TGTGCCAGCAGTTTAATAGGTATCGGGAGCTACAATGAGCAGTTCTTC	CASSLIGIGSYNEQFF
-	-	TRBV20-1	TRBJ2-7	TGCAGTGCTAGATTCCGAGCCGAGCAGTACTTC	CSARFRAEQYF
-	-	TRBV28	TRBJ1-5	TGTGCCAGCAGCCCGACTCTGGGGCTCTCTAGCAATCAGCCCCAGCATTTT	CASSPTLGLSSNQPQHF
-	-	TRBV2	TRBJ2-7	TGTGCCAGCAGTGAAAGGGGACGCCTGAGCTCCTACGAGCAGTACTTC	CASSERGRLSSYEQYF
-	-	TRBV28	TRBJ1-4	TGTGCCAGCGCTCGGGGATCCACTAATGAAAAACTGTTTTTT	CASARGSTNEKLFF
-	-	TRBV5-4	TRBJ2-3	TGTGCCAGCAGCTTGGCCGGGGGATCTAGCACAGATACGCAGTATTTT	CASSLAGGSSTDTQYF
-	-	TRBV7-2	TRBJ2-1	TGTGCCAGCAGCTTTGTGGGGAGTCCCCCTTACAATGAGCAGTTCTTC	CASSFVGSPPYNEQFF
-	-	TRBV28	TRBJ1-1	TGTGCCAGCACCGTAAGAGGGACTGAAGCTTTCTTT	CASTVRGTEAFF